One and the same sample provided the 32 T cell receptor beta chains below, sequenced in a study of glioma-infiltrating T cells after dendritic cell vaccination. Only in-frame clones appear in the TCRdb table, and some are missing; sequencing was by immunoSEQ multiplex PCR. This sample has about 25,000 clones, with around nine tenths found just once. Noted time point: after dendritic cell vaccination, including at tumor progression/relapse. The input for sequencing was blood, taken after dendritic cell vaccination. These TCRs come from a human donor with glioblastoma.

The chain uses TRBV4-1 and TRBJ1-3; no firm D call. Germline V lookup: CDR1 MGHRA, CDR2 YSYEKL. The CDR3 loop spans 13 amino acids. Trimming shortened V by 4 bases and J by 1 base, and 5 bases separated the two germline ends. CDR3 loop: CASSPHSGNTIYF. The CDR3 bases are TGCGCCAGCAGCCCCCATTCTGGAAACACCATATATTTT.

About this clone itself: One end of the junction does not line up with germline, which may come from a read error. The chain uses TRBV7-8 and TRBJ2-7, with 7 bases that match TRBD1. The germline gives CDR1 SGHVS, CDR2 FQNEAQ. CDR3 length: 15 amino acids. CDR3 protein: CASSIAPGQIYEQYF. CDR3 in DNA: TGTGCCAGCAGCATAGCGCCGGGACAGATTTACGAGCAGTACTTC.

The rearrangement links TRBV11-2 to TRBJ1-3; D unclear. Germline CDR1 is SGHAT and CDR2 is FQNNGV. The CDR3 consists of 15 residues. V lost 4 bases and J 0 bases, leaving 10 bases between the germline ends. DNA for the CDR3: TGTGCCAGCAGCTCACTAGTTGTCTCTGGAAACACCATATATTTT. It encodes CASSSLVVSGNTIYF.

The V gene is TRBV6-1, the J gene TRBJ2-1; 10 bases agree with TRBD2. Germline assignment: CDR1 MNHNS and CDR2 SASEGT. The J segment lost 6 bases and the V segment lost 8 bases, leaving 7 bases of the junction unmatched. The CDR3 extends over 14 amino acids. CDR3 DNA: TGTGCCAGCTGGAGCGGGGGGGCCCCCAATGAGCAGTTCTTC. The encoded protein is CASWSGGAPNEQFF.

The gene calls are TRBV29-1 and TRBJ2-3; a possible D gene is TRBD2 (5 bases). The CDR3 has 15 residues. Germline assignment: CDR1 SQVTM and CDR2 ANQGSEA. V lost 7 bases, J lost 5 bases, and 22 bases lay in between. CDR3 coding DNA: TGCAGCGGGCGGGCCGCCTCGGGCCGGATAGATACGCAGTATTTT. This sequence encodes CSGRAASGRIDTQYF.

The rearrangement joins TRBV2 to TRBJ2-5; 11 bases line up with TRBD2. Germline assignment: CDR1 SNHLY and CDR2 FYNNEI. The CDR3 has 15 amino acids. J gave up 5 bases and V 2 bases, and 4 bases lay outside the gene matches. This CDR3 is CASSELAGGDETQYF. The CDR3 DNA reads TGTGCCAGCAGTGAATTAGCGGGGGGGGATGAGACCCAGTACTTC.

The J gene is TRBJ1-1, the V gene TRBV6-1; 7 nucleotides line up with TRBD1. The CDR3 has 14 residues. Trimming removed 6 bases from V and 2 bases from J; junction bases left unmatched: 6. Germline CDR1 and CDR2: MNHNS and SASEGT. The CDR3 loop reads CASRRTGDNTEAFF. CDR3 sequence (DNA): TGTGCCAGCAGAAGGACAGGAGACAACACTGAAGCTTTCTTT.

The chain recombines TRBV5-3 with TRBJ2-1; 9 bases fit TRBD2. TRBV5-3 is noted as an ORF with a role that remains uncertain. Germline trimming cut 10 bases from V and 4 bases from J; bases unmatched to any gene: 12. This CDR3 has 15 residues. CDR3 amino acids: CAPLGVAGDYNEQFF. DNA for the CDR3: TGTGCCCCGCTAGGAGTAGCGGGGGATTACAATGAGCAGTTCTTC.

The chain recombines TRBV7-9 with TRBJ2-7; 9 nucleotides agree with TRBD1. The CDR3 extends over 13 amino acids. The V and J ends lost 6 bases and 5 bases, in that order; junction bases with no gene match: 5. Germline CDR1 and CDR2: SEHNR and FQNEAQ (reference sequence). CDR3 nucleotides: TGTGCCAGCAGACTGGGACAGGGAGACGAGCAGTACTTC. It codes for CASRLGQGDEQYF.

This clone appeared a single time. V gene TRBV10-1 combines with J gene TRBJ2-7; D call uncertain. The CDR3 consists of 14 residues. Trimming removed 4 bases at V and 3 bases at J, with 13 bases between. Looked up from germline, CDR1 is WNHNN and CDR2 is SYGVQD (reference sequence). The CDR3 DNA reads TGCGCCAGCAGTGCGGGTGGGTCCTACTACGAGCAGTACTTC. Protein product: CASSAGGSYYEQYF.

The genes are TRBV6-5 and TRBJ2-1; D is possibly TRBD2 (5 bases). V lost 7 bases and J 10 bases, leaving 20 bases between the germline ends. CDR1 and CDR2 (germline): MNHEY, SVGAGI. The CDR3 is 14 amino acids. The CDR3 loop reads CASTRGLRTGEQFF. CDR3 DNA sequence: TGTGCCAGCACGAGAGGACTCAGGACGGGGGAGCAGTTCTTC.

The chain uses TRBV29-1 and TRBJ2-3; 8 bases match TRBD1. CDR3 length: 20 residues. Germline loops: CDR1 SQVTM, CDR2 ANQGSEA. After removal of 5 bases from V and 2 bases from J, the junction contained 24 bases not matched to a gene. The CDR3 bases are TGCAGCGTTCCGACTCAGGGGGCAATTATTTGGCGGGGAACCACAGATACGCAGTATTTT. This translates into CSVPTQGAIIWRGTTDTQYF.

This chain joins TRBV10-1 and TRBJ2-3, with a possible D match to TRBD1 (6 bases). Trimming left V 10 bases short and J 4 bases short, with 15 bases between. The CDR3 is 13 residues long. Germline loops: CDR1 WNHNN, CDR2 SYGVQD (reference sequence). The CDR3 loop is CATKGGLADTQYF. The CDR3 coding sequence is TGCGCCACCAAAGGGGGTCTGGCAGATACGCAGTATTTT.

The chain employs TRBV5-8 and TRBJ2-1, with 9 positions matching TRBD2. The CDR3 totals 16 residues. The germline V gene has CDR1 SGHTS and CDR2 YDEGEE. The V gene end was trimmed by 3 bases and the J gene end by 4 bases; junction bases not matched to a gene: 8. CDR3 DNA sequence: TGTGCCAGCAGCTCCGGGCTAGCGGGGTCGTACAATGAGCAGTTCTTC. This encodes CASSSGLAGSYNEQFF.

This chain connects TRBV18 to TRBJ2-2, with D tentatively TRBD1 (6 bases). Trimming stripped 6 bases from V and 0 bases from J, with 11 bases between. CDR3 size: 15 residues. CDR1 is KGHSH and CDR2 is LQKENI in the germline V gene. The CDR3 here is CASSRGPANTGELFF. The CDR3 region has the DNA TGTGCCAGCTCCAGGGGACCGGCGAACACCGGGGAGCTGTTTTTT. Full variable domain (outside the CDR3, taken from reference TRBV18 and TRBJ2-2): NAGVMQNPRHLVRRRGQEARLRCSPMKGHSHVYWYRQLPEEGLKFMVYLQKENIIDESGMPKERFSAEFPKEGPSILRIQQVVRGDSAAYFCASSRGPANTGELFFGEGSRLTVL.

The DNA of the CDR3 is TGTGCCAGCAGCTCGTCGTATAGCAATCAGCCCCAGCATTTT. This translates into CASSSSYSNQPQHF. The rearrangement joins TRBV5-6 to TRBJ1-5, with D uncertain. V was shortened by 3 bases and J by 0 bases, with 7 bases between the two germline ends. The CDR3 runs 14 residues. From germline, CDR1 is SGHDT and CDR2 YYEEEE.

The gene calls are TRBV4-1 and TRBJ1-3; TRBD1 aligns across 10 bases. Germline V gene data show CDR1 as MGHRA and CDR2 as YSYEKL. Trimming at V came to 4 bases and at J to 0 bases, leaving 6 bases not matched to a gene. This CDR3 spans 17 amino acids. In nucleotides, the CDR3 is TGCGCCAGCAGCCCCCGGGACAGGGGACGCTCTGGAAACACCATATATTTT. Protein product: CASSPRDRGRSGNTIYF.

The CDR3 is CASSFLAGAKSYEQYF. The CDR3 region has the DNA TGTGCCAGCAGCTTTCTGGCGGGGGCAAAGTCCTACGAGCAGTACTTC. V usage is TRBV11-2 and J usage is TRBJ2-7, with a possible D match to TRBD2 (7 bases). There are 16 residues in the CDR3. From germline, CDR1 is SGHAT and CDR2 FQNNGV. V was shortened by 3 bases and J by 1 base, with 16 bases between the two germline ends.

The chain employs TRBV5-4 and TRBJ2-4; weak D call: TRBD1 (5 bases). Trimming removed 4 bases from V and 14 bases from J, with 16 bases in between. This CDR3 has 12 residues. Germline V gives CDR1 SGHNT, CDR2 YYREEE (reference sequence). The CDR3 sequence is CASSPPEGVEYF. Here the CDR3 DNA reads TGTGCCAGCAGCCCCCCTGAAGGGGTCGAGTACTTC.

CDR3 residues: CASSVNGGGRTGELFF. The CDR3 nucleotides are TGTGCCAGCAGTGTAAACGGGGGGGGGCGCACCGGGGAGCTGTTTTTT. This chain connects TRBV2 to TRBJ2-2; 8 bases are a match to TRBD2. The germline gives CDR1 SNHLY, CDR2 FYNNEI. V lost 4 bases, J lost 4 bases, and 8 bases stayed unmatched. The CDR3 extends over 16 amino acids.

The CDR3 DNA reads as TGTGCCAGCGGACACAGGGGAGACTATGGCTACACCTTC. This gives the protein CASGHRGDYGYTF. This chain uses TRBV7-8 with TRBJ1-2, with TRBD1 matching over 7 bases. The germline gives CDR1 SGHVS, CDR2 FQNEAQ. The CDR3 contains 13 residues. Unmatched junction bases numbered 6, after V lost 8 bases and J lost 3 bases.

This clone was picked up a small number of times. This chain links TRBV18 with TRBJ1-4; the match to TRBD1 covers 9 bases. V dropped 2 bases and J dropped 8; count of bases not matched to a gene: 3. There are 14 residues in the CDR3. Germline V gene sequence: CDR1 KGHSH, CDR2 LQKENI. The CDR3 spells CASSPGTGREKLFF. CDR3 DNA sequence: TGTGCCAGCTCACCAGGGACAGGGCGCGAAAAACTGTTTTTT.

The gene calls are TRBV19 and TRBJ2-3; the D gene is possibly TRBD2 (6 bases). Trimming pared 9 bases from V and 6 bases from J, leaving 13 bases between. Germline V gene data show CDR1 as LNHDA and CDR2 as SQIVND (reference sequence). CDR3 length: 12 amino acids. The CDR3, as DNA: TGTGCCAGCCGTTTGAGCGGGGATACGCAGTATTTT. This encodes CASRLSGDTQYF.

In the case of this clone: The junction and the germline gene differ at one end; a read error may be behind it. The same CDR3 arises from other DNA sequences in this sample as well. V and J are TRBV7-2 and TRBJ1-6; 10 nucleotides align to TRBD1. The CDR3 spans 16 residues. Germline lookup yields CDR1 SGHTA and CDR2 FQGNSA. Here the CDR3 reads CASSLQGQGYNSPLHF. The CDR3 DNA follows: TGTGCCAGCAGCCTCCAGGGACAGGGGTATAATTCCCCCCTCCACTTT. Based on the CDR3 plus reference TRBV7-2 and TRBJ1-6, the full variable domain is GAGVSQSPSNKVTEKGKDVELRCDPISGHTALYWYRQSLGQGLEFLIYFQGNSAPDKSGLPSDRFSAERTGGSVSTLTIQRTQQEDSAVYLCASSLQGQGYNSPLHFGNGTRLTVT.

V usage is TRBV7-9 and J usage is TRBJ1-2; 9 bases line up with TRBD1. This CDR3 has 15 amino acids. In germline, CDR1 is SEHNR, CDR2 FQNEAQ (reference sequence). V was pared by 5 bases and J by 6 bases, with 10 bases of the junction left unmatched. The CDR3 protein is CASSTSRDRVDGYTF. The DNA of the CDR3 is TGTGCCAGCAGCACCTCTAGGGACAGGGTGGATGGCTACACCTTC.

The chain carries TRBV29-1 and TRBJ2-5, with TRBD2 matching over 7 bases. This CDR3 spans 14 amino acids. V gave up 5 bases and J gave up 4 bases; unmatched junction bases: 10. Germline CDR1 reads SQVTM; CDR2 reads ANQGSEA. The CDR3 reads CSVQMTRGGETQYF. CDR3 DNA sequence: TGCAGCGTTCAGATGACCCGCGGGGGAGAGACCCAGTACTTC.

The chain uses TRBV19 and TRBJ2-7; D gene ambiguous. CDR1 LNHDA and CDR2 SQIVND come from the germline V gene (reference sequence). The germline V and J ends were trimmed by 8 bases and 7 bases, with 21 bases remaining between them. This CDR3 spans 14 amino acids. The CDR3 reads CASRPGGAVGEQYF. The CDR3 region has the DNA TGTGCCAGTCGGCCGGGTGGCGCGGTTGGAGAGCAGTACTTC.

V is TRBV7-9 and J is TRBJ2-1, with 7 bases fitting TRBD1. Trimming removed 4 bases from V and 9 bases from J; junction bases left unmatched: 18. Germline loops: CDR1 SEHNR, CDR2 FQNEAQ (reference sequence). The CDR3 has 17 amino acids. The CDR3 sequence: CASSSSGAHRGDGEQFF. The DNA of the CDR3 is TGTGCCAGCAGCTCCTCCGGGGCTCACAGGGGCGATGGTGAGCAGTTCTTC.

The chain links TRBV9 to TRBJ2-3; D might be TRBD2 (7 bases). This CDR3 has 15 residues. Trimming took off 4 bases at V and 6 bases at J, with 18 bases between the two ends. Germline CDR1 and CDR2: SGDLS and YYNGEE. The CDR3 coding sequence is TGTGCCAGCAGCCGCTGGGGGGGCGGTGTGGATACGCAGTATTTT. Translating it yields CASSRWGGGVDTQYF. Full variable domain (missing parts from reference TRBV9 and TRBJ2-3): DSGVTQTPKHLITATGQRVTLRCSPRSGDLSVYWYQQSLDQGLQFLIQYYNGEERAKGNILERFSAQQFPDLHSELNLSSLELGDSALYFCASSRWGGGVDTQYFGPGTRLTVL.

The chain combines TRBV27 with TRBJ2-3; 9 nucleotides match TRBD1. The V segment lost 8 bases and the J segment 1 base; nucleotides outside the gene matches: 1. Germline V gene lookup returns CDR1 MNHEY and CDR2 SMNVEV (reference sequence). The CDR3 runs to 13 residues. CDR3 bases: TGTGCCAGCGGGACAGGGCGCACAGATACGCAGTATTTT. Protein: CASGTGRTDTQYF.

The chain employs TRBV5-6 and TRBJ2-5, with D possibly TRBD1 on 6 matching bases. Per germline, CDR1 SGHDT and CDR2 YYEEEE. This CDR3 has 16 amino acids. Between the trimmed V and J ends, which lost 4 bases and 1 base, there was a span of 17 bases. The CDR3 loop is CASSHLRVDSQETQYF. In DNA, the CDR3 is TGTGCCAGCAGCCACCTACGAGTGGACAGCCAAGAGACCCAGTACTTC.

This sequence joins TRBV27 and TRBJ2-2; possible D gene TRBD2, 6 bases. This CDR3 comprises 14 residues. CDR1 and CDR2 from the germline V gene are MNHEY and SMNVEV (reference sequence). V dropped 3 bases and J dropped 9 bases, with 14 bases sitting between them. CDR3 sequence: CASSLGGRGWELFF. The CDR3 DNA sequence: TGTGCCAGCAGTTTGGGCGGGCGGGGTTGGGAGCTGTTTTTT.